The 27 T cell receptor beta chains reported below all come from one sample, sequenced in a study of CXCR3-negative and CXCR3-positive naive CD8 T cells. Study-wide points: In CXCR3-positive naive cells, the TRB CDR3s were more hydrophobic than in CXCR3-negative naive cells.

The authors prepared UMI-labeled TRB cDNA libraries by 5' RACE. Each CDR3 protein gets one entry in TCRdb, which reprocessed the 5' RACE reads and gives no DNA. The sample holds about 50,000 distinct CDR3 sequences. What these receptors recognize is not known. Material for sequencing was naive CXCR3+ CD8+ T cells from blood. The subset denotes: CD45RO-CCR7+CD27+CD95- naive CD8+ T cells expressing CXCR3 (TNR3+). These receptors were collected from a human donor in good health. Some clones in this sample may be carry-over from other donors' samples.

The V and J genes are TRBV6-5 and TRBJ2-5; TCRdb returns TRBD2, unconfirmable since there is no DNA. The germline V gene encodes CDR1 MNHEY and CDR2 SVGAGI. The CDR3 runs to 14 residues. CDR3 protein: CASSLSGGPETQYF.

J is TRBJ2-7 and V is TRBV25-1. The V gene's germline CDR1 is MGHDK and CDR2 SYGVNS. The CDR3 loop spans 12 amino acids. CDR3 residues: CASSEWSHEQYF.

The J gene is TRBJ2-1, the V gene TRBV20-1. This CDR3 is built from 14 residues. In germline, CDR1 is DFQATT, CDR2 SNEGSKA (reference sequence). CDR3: CSATHTSSYNEQFF.

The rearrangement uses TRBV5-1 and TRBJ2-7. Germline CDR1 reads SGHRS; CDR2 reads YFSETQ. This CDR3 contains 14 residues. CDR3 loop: CASSLDRALYEQYF.

CDR3: CASSYAGTGGYGYTF. The V call is TRBV7-9, the J call TRBJ1-2; TCRdb calls TRBD1, which cannot be checked without DNA. This CDR3 has 15 amino acids. CDR1 is SEHNR, CDR2 FQNEAQ, per germline (reference sequence).

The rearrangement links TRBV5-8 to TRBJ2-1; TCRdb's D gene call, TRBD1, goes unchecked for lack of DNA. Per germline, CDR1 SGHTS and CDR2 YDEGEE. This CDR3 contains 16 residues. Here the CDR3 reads CASSLGVGGAHNEQFF. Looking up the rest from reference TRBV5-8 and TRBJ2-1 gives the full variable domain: EAGVTQSPTHLIKTRGQQATLRCSPISGHTSVYWYQQALGLGLQFLLWYDEGEERNRGNFPPRFSGRQFPNYSSELNVNALELEDSALYLCASSLGVGGAHNEQFFGPGTRLTVL.

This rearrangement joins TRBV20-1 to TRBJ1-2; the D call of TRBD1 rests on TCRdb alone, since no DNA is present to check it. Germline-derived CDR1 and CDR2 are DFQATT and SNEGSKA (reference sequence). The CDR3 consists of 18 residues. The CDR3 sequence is CSARGRAPGTPPGYGYTF.

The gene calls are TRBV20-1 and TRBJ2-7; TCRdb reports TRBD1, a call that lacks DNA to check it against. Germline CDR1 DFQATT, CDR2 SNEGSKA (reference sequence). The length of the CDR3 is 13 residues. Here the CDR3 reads CSAIRGWGYEQYF.

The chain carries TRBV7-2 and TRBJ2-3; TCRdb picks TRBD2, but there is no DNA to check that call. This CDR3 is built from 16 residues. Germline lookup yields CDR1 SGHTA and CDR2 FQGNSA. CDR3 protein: CASSLIAGGRTDTQYF. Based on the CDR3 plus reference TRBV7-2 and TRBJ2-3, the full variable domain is GAGVSQSPSNKVTEKGKDVELRCDPISGHTALYWYRQSLGQGLEFLIYFQGNSAPDKSGLPSDRFSAERTGGSVSTLTIQRTQQEDSAVYLCASSLIAGGRTDTQYFGPGTRLTVL.

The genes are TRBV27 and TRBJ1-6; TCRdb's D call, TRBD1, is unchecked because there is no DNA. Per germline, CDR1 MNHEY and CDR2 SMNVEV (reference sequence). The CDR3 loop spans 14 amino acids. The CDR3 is CASSLPGGHSPLHF.

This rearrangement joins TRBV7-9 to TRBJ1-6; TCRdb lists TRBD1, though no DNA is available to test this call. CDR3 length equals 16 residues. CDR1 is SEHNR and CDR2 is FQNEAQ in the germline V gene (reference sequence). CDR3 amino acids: CASDPERGLGNSPLHF.

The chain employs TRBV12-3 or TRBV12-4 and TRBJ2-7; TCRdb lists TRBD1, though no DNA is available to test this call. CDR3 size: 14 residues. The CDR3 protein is CASTAAPGGEEQYF.

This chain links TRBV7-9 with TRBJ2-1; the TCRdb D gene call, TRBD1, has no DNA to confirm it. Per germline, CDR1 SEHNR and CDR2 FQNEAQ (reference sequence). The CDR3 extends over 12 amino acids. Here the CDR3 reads CASSQGGDEQFF.

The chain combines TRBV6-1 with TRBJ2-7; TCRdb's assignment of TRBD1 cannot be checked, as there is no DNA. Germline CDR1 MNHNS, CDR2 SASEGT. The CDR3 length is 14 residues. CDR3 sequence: CASSYTGISYEQYF.

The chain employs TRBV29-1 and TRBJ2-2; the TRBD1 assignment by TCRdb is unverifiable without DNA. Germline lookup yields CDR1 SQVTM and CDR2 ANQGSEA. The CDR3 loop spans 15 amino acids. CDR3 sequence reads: CSVEDPGGDTGELFF.

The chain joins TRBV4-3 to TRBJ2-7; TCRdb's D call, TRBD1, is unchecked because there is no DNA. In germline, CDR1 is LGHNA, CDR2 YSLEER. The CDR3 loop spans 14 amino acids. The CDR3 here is CASSQGGSQGEQYF.

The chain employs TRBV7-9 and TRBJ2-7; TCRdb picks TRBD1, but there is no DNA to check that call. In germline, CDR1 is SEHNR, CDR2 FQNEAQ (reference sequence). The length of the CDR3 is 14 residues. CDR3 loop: CASSLDGTFSEQYF.

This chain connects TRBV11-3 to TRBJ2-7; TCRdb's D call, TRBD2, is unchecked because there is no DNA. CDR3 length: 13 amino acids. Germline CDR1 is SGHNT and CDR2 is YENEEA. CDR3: CASSFGGGYEQYF.

The CDR3: CASSTPGLAGGDEQYF. The chain is built from TRBV5-5 and TRBJ2-7; lacking DNA, the TRBD2 call made by TCRdb goes unchecked. CDR1 and CDR2 (germline): SGHKS, YYEKEE (reference sequence). This CDR3 has 16 residues. Filled out from reference TRBV5-5 and TRBJ2-7, the complete variable domain reads DAGVTQSPTHLIKTRGQQVTLRCSPISGHKSVSWYQQVLGQGPQFIFQYYEKEERGRGNFPDRFSARQFPNYSSELNVNALLLGDSALYLCASSTPGLAGGDEQYFGPGTRLTVT.

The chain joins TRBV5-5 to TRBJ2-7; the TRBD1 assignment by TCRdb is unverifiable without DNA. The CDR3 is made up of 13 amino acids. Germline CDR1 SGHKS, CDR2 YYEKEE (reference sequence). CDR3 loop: CASSFGQGNEQYF.

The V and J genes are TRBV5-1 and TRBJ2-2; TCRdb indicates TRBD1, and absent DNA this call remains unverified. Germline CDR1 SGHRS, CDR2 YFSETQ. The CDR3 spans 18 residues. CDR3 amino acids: CASSQNPGALSNTGELFF.

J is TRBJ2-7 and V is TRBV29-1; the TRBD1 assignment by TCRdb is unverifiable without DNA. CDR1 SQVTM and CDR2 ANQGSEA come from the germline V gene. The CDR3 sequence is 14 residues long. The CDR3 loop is CSVEDRWGNYEQYF.

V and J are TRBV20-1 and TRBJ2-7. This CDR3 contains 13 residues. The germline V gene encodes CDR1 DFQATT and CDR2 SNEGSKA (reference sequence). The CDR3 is CSARAPGAYEQYF.

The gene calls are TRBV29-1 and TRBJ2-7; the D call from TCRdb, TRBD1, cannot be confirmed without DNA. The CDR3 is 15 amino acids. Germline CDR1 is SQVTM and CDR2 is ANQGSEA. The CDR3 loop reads CSVEGVRDREDEQYF.

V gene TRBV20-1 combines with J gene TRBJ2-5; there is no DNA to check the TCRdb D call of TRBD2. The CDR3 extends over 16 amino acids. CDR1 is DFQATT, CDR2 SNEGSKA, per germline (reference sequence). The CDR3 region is CSARLAGGSLQETQYF.

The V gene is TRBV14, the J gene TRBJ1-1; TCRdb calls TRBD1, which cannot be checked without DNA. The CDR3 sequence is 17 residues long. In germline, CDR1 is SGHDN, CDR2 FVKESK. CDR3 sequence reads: CASSQEGVRGFVTEAFF.

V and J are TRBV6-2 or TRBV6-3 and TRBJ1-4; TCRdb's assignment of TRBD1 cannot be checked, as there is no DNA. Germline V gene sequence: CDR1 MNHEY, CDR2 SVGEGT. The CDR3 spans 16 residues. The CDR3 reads CASQGQGTSANEKLFF.